This entry lists 11 T cell receptor beta chains sequenced from one sample in a study of cytomegalovirus exposure and HLA in healthy donors. Primers included in the PCR were 60 Vbeta and 13 Jbeta primers. Clones were sequenced by immunoSEQ multiplex PCR, and TCRdb holds only the in-frame ones, with some missing. The table shows some 160,000 clones, with approximately 80% occurring only once. The sample comprised PBMCs. All receptors come from a woman between 35 and 50 years old in good health and CMV-seropositive.

This rearrangement joins TRBV6-5 to TRBJ2-5; D perhaps matches TRBD2 (5 bases). This CDR3 has 15 residues. Trimming took 5 bases from V and 4 from J, leaving 17 bases between them. CDR1 is MNHEY, CDR2 SVGAGI, per germline. This chain's CDR3 is CASSNTGLGGETQYF. CDR3 DNA sequence: TGTGCCAGCAGTAATACCGGACTGGGTGGAGAGACCCAGTACTTC.

This chain links TRBV19 with TRBJ2-7; no clear D. V lost 5 bases to trimming and J lost 6 bases, with 14 bases between them. Germline assignment: CDR1 LNHDA and CDR2 SQIVND (reference sequence). The CDR3 consists of 13 residues. The CDR3 loop is CASSSQRVSEQYF. CDR3 bases: TGTGCCAGTAGTTCCCAGCGAGTATCCGAGCAGTACTTC.

The rearrangement joins TRBV7-8 to TRBJ1-5, with D perhaps matching TRBD1 (5 bases). The V end was cut by 2 bases, the J end by 2 bases, with 7 bases between. CDR1 SGHVS and CDR2 FQNEAQ come from the germline V gene. The CDR3 totals 14 residues. CDR3 in amino acids: CASSLSTGNQPQHF. CDR3 DNA: TGTGCCAGCAGCTTATCGACAGGCAATCAGCCCCAGCATTTT.

Of note for this clone: A junction boundary mismatches the germline segment, possibly from a read error. The gene calls are TRBV7-9 and TRBJ2-7, with TRBD2 as a possible D gene (5 bases). From germline, CDR1 is SEHNR and CDR2 FQNEAQ (reference sequence). The CDR3 runs 12 residues. The CDR3 bases are TGTTCCAGCAGGCCTCCGGGGTTAGAGCAGTACTTC. Translated, it gives CSSRPPGLEQYF.

This chain links TRBV6-6 with TRBJ2-3; perhaps TRBD1 as D (5 bases). V dropped 4 bases and J dropped 6 bases, with 8 bases sitting between them. From germline, CDR1 is MNHNY and CDR2 SVGAGI (reference sequence). This CDR3 has 12 amino acids. The CDR3: CASSSSGDTQYF. Here the CDR3 DNA reads TGTGCCAGCAGTTCATCAGGGGATACGCAGTATTTT.

The genes are TRBV13 and TRBJ2-5; weak D call: TRBD2 (7 bases). The germline V gene has CDR1 PRHDT and CDR2 FYEKMQ (reference sequence). V lost 2 bases and J lost 5, with 15 bases in between. This CDR3 contains 15 residues. The CDR3 nucleotides are TGTGCCAGCAGCTTAAAGACGGGGGGCGGGGAGACCCAGTACTTC. Protein product: CASSLKTGGGETQYF.

The rearrangement uses TRBV10-1 and TRBJ2-7, with D uncertain. Germline assignment: CDR1 WNHNN and CDR2 SYGVQD (reference sequence). V gave up 3 bases and J gave up 5 bases, with 11 bases separating them. CDR3 length: 13 residues. The CDR3 nucleotides read TGCGCCAGCAGTGATCCCCCAGGCAACGAGCAGTACTTC. It encodes CASSDPPGNEQYF.

This chain uses TRBV7-8 with TRBJ2-2; D is possibly TRBD2 (5 bases). Germline lookup yields CDR1 SGHVS and CDR2 FQNEAQ. The CDR3 has 18 residues. Trimming cost V 5 bases and J 8 bases, with 27 bases left between them. CDR3 protein: CASSEERDVPSLGGELFF. The CDR3, as DNA: TGTGCCAGCAGCGAAGAACGGGATGTCCCCTCCTTGGGGGGGGAGCTGTTTTTT.

V and J are TRBV7-9 and TRBJ1-4; D might be TRBD1 (5 bases). V was trimmed by 6 bases and J by 4 bases, leaving 18 bases between them. CDR1 and CDR2 (germline): SEHNR, FQNEAQ (reference sequence). The CDR3 is 16 amino acids. The CDR3 bases are TGTGCCAGCAGATCAGAGGGACCCGGGAGTAATGAAAAACTGTTTTTT. Translation gives CASRSEGPGSNEKLFF.

The rearrangement links TRBV9 to TRBJ2-7, with 7 positions matching TRBD2. The V gene end was trimmed by 3 bases and the J gene end by 0 bases; junction bases not matched to a gene: 3. This CDR3 contains 14 residues. In germline, CDR1 is SGDLS, CDR2 YYNGEE. As DNA, the CDR3 is TGTGCCAGCAGCGAACGCGGGGGCTCCTACGAGCAGTACTTC. Residues: CASSERGGSYEQYF.

The chain has TRBV18 and TRBJ2-5; the match to TRBD1 covers 7 bases. V lost 6 bases, J lost 5 bases, and 12 bases stayed unmatched. CDR3 length equals 15 residues. Germline V lookup: CDR1 KGHSH, CDR2 LQKENI. CDR3 residues: CASSLNRGALETQYF. The CDR3 coding sequence is TGTGCCAGCTCCCTCAACAGGGGAGCGTTGGAGACCCAGTACTTC.